These 17 T cell receptor beta chains were all obtained from the same sample, sequenced in a study of cytomegalovirus exposure and HLA in healthy donors. Primers: 60 Vbeta forward and 13 Jbeta reverse. Sequenced by immunoSEQ multiplex PCR; TCRdb stores in-frame clones only, minus some. This table has 150,000 to 200,000 clones, roughly 80% appearing once. The sequencing input was PBMCs. The receptors derive from a man between 18 and 29 years old in good health and CMV-seropositive.

Note on this clone: Here the CDR3 omits its conserved ending phenylalanine or tryptophan, so a read error is the likely source. V and J are TRBV5-1 and TRBJ1-6; D is undetermined. Germline-derived CDR1 and CDR2 are SGHRS and YFSETQ. Trimming took 0 bases from V and 6 from J, leaving 10 bases between them. The CDR3 has 15 amino acids. CDR3 DNA: TGCGCCAGCAGCTTGGAGGGAGATCTTAATTCACCCCTCCACCTT. Amino acids: CASSLEGDLNSPLHL.

The chain is built from TRBV27 and TRBJ1-1; the D gene is possibly TRBD1 (5 bases). CDR1 is MNHEY, CDR2 SMNVEV, per germline (reference sequence). CDR3 length: 16 amino acids. Trimming left V 1 base short and J 1 base short, with 13 bases between. CDR3 nucleotide sequence: TGTGCCAGCAGTTTATTCTTGGGGCAGCAGAACACTGAAGCTTTCTTT. Translated: CASSLFLGQQNTEAFF.

This clone was counted once. The chain recombines TRBV5-1 with TRBJ2-2, with 13 bases aligning to TRBD2. CDR1 and CDR2 (germline): SGHRS, YFSETQ. J gave up 5 bases and V 5 bases, and 9 bases lay outside the gene matches. CDR3 length equals 17 residues. The CDR3 nucleotides are TGCGCCAGCAGTTGGACTAGCGGGAGCCGGGGAACCGGGGAGCTGTTTTTT. Protein: CASSWTSGSRGTGELFF.

Note on this clone: The CDR3 does not close with the conserved phenylalanine or tryptophan, likely indicating a read error. The rearrangement links TRBV11-2 to TRBJ1-6; 9 nucleotides align to TRBD1. This CDR3 spans 16 amino acids. V was pared by 1 base and J by 8 bases, with 6 bases of the junction left unmatched. CDR1 is SGHAT and CDR2 is FQNNGV in the germline V gene. CDR3 nucleotide sequence: TGTGCCAGCAGCTTAGGTCGGGGACAGGGATATTCACCCCTCCACCTT. Translating gives CASSLGRGQGYSPLHL.

The chain combines TRBV5-1 with TRBJ2-5; TRBD1 matches 9 bases. The J call may be wrong; the DNA end is better matched by TRBJ2-7. Germline values: CDR1 SGHRS, CDR2 YFSETQ. This CDR3 spans 15 amino acids. The CDR3 sequence: CASSSPGTGYYEQYF. The DNA of the CDR3 is TGCGCCAGCAGCTCTCCGGGGACAGGGTACTACGAGCAGTACTTC.

The chain combines TRBV7-9 with TRBJ2-1; weak D call: TRBD2 (6 bases). The CDR3 loop spans 16 amino acids. V lost 4 bases, J lost 3 bases, and 16 bases lay in between. Germline CDR1 reads SEHNR; CDR2 reads FQNEAQ (reference sequence). This chain's CDR3 is CASSSPHGGNYNEQFF. CDR3 sequence (DNA): TGTGCCAGCAGCTCCCCCCACGGCGGGAACTACAATGAGCAGTTCTTC.

J is TRBJ2-5 and V is TRBV6-5; D ambiguous. Matching the DNA end better, TRBJ2-7 makes the J call doubtful. The CDR3 is 14 amino acids. Germline V gene sequence: CDR1 MNHEY, CDR2 SVGAGI. The CDR3 region is CASSYDGRDYEQYF. The DNA for the CDR3 is TGTGCCAGCAGTTACGATGGCAGAGACTACGAGCAGTACTTC.

This clone was seen a single time. This chain links TRBV7-7 with TRBJ2-3; TRBD1 might be the D (5 bases). Trimming removed 5 bases at V and 2 bases at J, with 14 bases between. The length of the CDR3 is 15 residues. Germline V gene data show CDR1 as SSHAT and CDR2 as FNYEAQ (reference sequence). CDR3 residues: CASSLGQGPTDTQYF. CDR3 DNA: TGTGCCAGCAGCCTAGGCCAGGGCCCCACAGATACGCAGTATTTT. Filled out from reference TRBV7-7 and TRBJ2-3, the complete variable domain reads GAGVSQSPRYKVTKRGQDVTLRCDPISSHATLYWYQQALGQGPEFLTYFNYEAQPDKSGLPSDRFSAERPEGSISTLTIQRTEQRDSAMYRCASSLGQGPTDTQYFGPGTRLTVL.

The genes are TRBV6-5 and TRBJ2-7, with D possibly being TRBD1 (5 bases). The CDR3 is 15 residues long. V was clipped by 6 bases and J by 2 bases, with 17 bases between them. CDR1 MNHEY and CDR2 SVGAGI come from the germline V gene. CDR3 sequence (DNA): TGTGCCAGCAGCCAACAATTTGGGGCGCCCTACGAGCAGTACTTC. Translation: CASSQQFGAPYEQYF.

The J gene is TRBJ1-1, the V gene TRBV28; a weak D match, TRBD1 (5 bases). The CDR3 consists of 14 residues. From germline, CDR1 is MDHEN and CDR2 SYDVKM. V lost 2 bases and J lost 1, with 8 bases in between. The CDR3 spells CASSLGAKNTEAFF. In DNA form, the CDR3 reads TGTGCCAGCAGTTTAGGGGCGAAGAACACTGAAGCTTTCTTT.

This clone was counted a few times. The chain carries TRBV5-5 and TRBJ2-7, with D possibly matching TRBD1 (7 bases). The CDR3 is 12 residues long. Germline V gives CDR1 SGHKS, CDR2 YYEKEE (reference sequence). With 4 bases removed from V and 5 bases from J, the gap between germline ends came to 10 bases. Written as DNA, the CDR3 is TGTGCCAGCAGCCTCAGGGGGGACGAGCAGTACTTC. Residues: CASSLRGDEQYF.

V gene TRBV6-1 combines with J gene TRBJ2-4; 9 bases fit TRBD1. The CDR3 has 17 residues. With V trimmed by 4 bases and J by 3 bases, 10 bases remained unmatched. Germline V gene data show CDR1 as MNHNS and CDR2 as SASEGT. The CDR3 protein is CASSAPHRGLGKNIQYF. The CDR3 region has the DNA TGTGCCAGCAGTGCCCCACACAGGGGGCTCGGCAAAAACATTCAGTACTTC.

This chain connects TRBV19 to TRBJ1-5, with 7 positions matching TRBD1. The CDR3 is 15 amino acids. In germline, CDR1 is LNHDA, CDR2 SQIVND (reference sequence). Trimming took 5 bases from V and 0 from J; bases not matched to a gene: 4. The CDR3 spells CASSGQAYSNQPQHF. The CDR3 DNA sequence: TGTGCCAGTAGTGGACAGGCTTATAGCAATCAGCCCCAGCATTTT. Filled out from reference TRBV19 and TRBJ1-5, the complete variable domain reads DGGITQSPKYLFRKEGQNVTLSCEQNLNHDAMYWYRQDPGQGLRLIYYSQIVNDFQKGDIAEGYSVSREKKESFPLTVTSAQKNPTAFYLCASSGQAYSNQPQHFGDGTRLSIL.

The V call is TRBV7-9, the J call TRBJ2-7, with a possible D match to TRBD1 (6 bases). Deletions cut 5 bases from V and 5 bases from J, with 16 bases between. This CDR3 is 14 amino acids long. Germline assignment: CDR1 SEHNR and CDR2 FQNEAQ (reference sequence). CDR3 coding DNA: TGTGCCAGCAGCCCGGACAGAGGCTATAACGAGCAGTACTTC. It codes for CASSPDRGYNEQYF.

This chain links TRBV7-9 with TRBJ1-1; a weak D match, TRBD1 (5 bases). The germline gives CDR1 SEHNR, CDR2 FQNEAQ (reference sequence). V lost 1 base to trimming and J lost 7 bases, with 13 bases between them. There are 14 residues in the CDR3. The CDR3 bases are TGTGCCAGCAGCTTAGACAGGCAAAGCCTTGAAGCTTTCTTT. Its translation: CASSLDRQSLEAFF.

The chain is built from TRBV5-1 and TRBJ2-1; no clear D. V dropped 0 bases and J dropped 4 bases, with 5 bases sitting between them. CDR1 is SGHRS, CDR2 YFSETQ, per germline. The CDR3 extends over 13 amino acids. The CDR3, as DNA: TGCGCCAGCAGCTTGGACGGTTACAATGAGCAGTTCTTC. Its protein product is CASSLDGYNEQFF. The full variable domain, completed using reference TRBV5-1 and TRBJ2-1, is KAGVTQTPRYLIKTRGQQVTLSCSPISGHRSVSWYQQTPGQGLQFLFEYFSETQRNKGNFPGRFSGRQFSNSRSEMNVSTLELGDSALYLCASSLDGYNEQFFGPGTRLTVL.

V and J are TRBV7-8 and TRBJ2-1; D is perhaps TRBD2 (5 bases). CDR1 and CDR2 (germline): SGHVS, FQNEAQ. This CDR3 has 15 residues. V was clipped by 5 bases and J by 12 bases, with 23 bases between them. DNA for the CDR3: TGTGCCAGCAGCCCCCGGAGGCCCTTACGGCCTACGCAGTTCTTC. Its translation is CASSPRRPLRPTQFF.